This T cell receptor (beta chain) comes out of a study of T cell repertoires in cytomegalovirus infection. Across the whole study: Indications of both CMV infection and matching HLA type were provided by public TCR beta signatures.

Study results and caveats: People with CMV and the relevant HLA were identified by cumulative public TCR beta family frequency. HLA-C-restricted CMV-specific TCR beta clonotypes were dominant in the ex vivo response.

The germline V gene has CDR1 DFQATT and CDR2 SNEGSKA (reference sequence). The ends lost 1 base at V and 2 bases at J; junction bases unmatched: 4. This CDR3 has 15 amino acids. TCRdb called the reads again in MiXCR, with one record for every CDR3 protein. The table records roughly 320,000 distinct CDR3 sequences, about 8.8% of them present only once. A few counts support this clonotype. The antigen is not known. What was sequenced was PBMCs. The V call is TRBV20-1, the J call TRBJ2-1; 8 nucleotides match TRBD1. This TCR came from a human donor in good health (CMV status not recorded). Some clones in this sample may be carry-over from other donors' samples. The CDR3 nucleotides are TGCAGTGCTAGAGTTTCAGGGGGCCCCTACAATGAGCAGTTCTTC. Amino acid sequence: CSARVSGGPYNEQFF.